Below are 23 T cell receptor beta chains sequenced from a single sample in a study of CD8 T cells in ankylosing spondylitis. TCRdb re-called the 5' RACE reads through MiXCR, storing one row per CDR3 protein. The sample holds 200,000 to 300,000 distinct CDR3 sequences, over 9.5% seen once. The sequencing sample was made of blood, either unsorted or a sorted T cell fraction (not recorded which). The receptors shown here come from a male donor with ankylosing spondylitis or in good health (not recorded which).

This rearrangement joins TRBV7-9 to TRBJ1-1; 9 nucleotides line up with TRBD1. CDR1 is SEHNR, CDR2 FQNEAQ, per germline (reference sequence). V shed 5 bases and J 4 bases; nucleotides not matched to a gene: 11. The CDR3 loop spans 16 amino acids. The CDR3: CASSRDPGQGGTEAFF. The CDR3, as DNA: TGTGCCAGCAGCCGTGACCCGGGACAGGGAGGCACTGAAGCTTTCTTT.

Ten or more counts support this clonotype. This chain uses TRBV15 with TRBJ1-5; 8 bases fit TRBD1. CDR1 LNHNV and CDR2 YYDKDF come from the germline V gene (reference sequence). J lost 1 base, V lost 5 bases, and 4 bases had no gene match. CDR3 size: 15 residues. The DNA of the CDR3 is TGTGCCACCAGCTGGCGACAGGGGAGCAATCAGCCCCAGCATTTT. Protein: CATSWRQGSNQPQHF.

This clonotype was found a few times. The V gene is TRBV5-1, the J gene TRBJ1-4; the match to TRBD1 covers 8 bases. Germline assignment: CDR1 SGHRS and CDR2 YFSETQ. The CDR3 is 15 amino acids. With 3 bases clipped from V and 7 bases from J, the junction kept 8 bases outside the gene matches. CDR3 in amino acids: CASSSQGAQGEKLFF. The DNA for the CDR3 is TGCGCCAGCAGCTCGCAGGGGGCGCAGGGTGAAAAACTGTTTTTT.

This clonotype came up many times. V usage is TRBV19 and J usage is TRBJ2-7; tentative D call: TRBD1 (6 bases). This CDR3 is built from 15 residues. Germline V lookup: CDR1 LNHDA, CDR2 SQIVND (reference sequence). Trimming shortened V by 5 bases and J by 0 bases, and 14 bases separated the two germline ends. The CDR3 sequence is CASSVAARGSYEQYF. The CDR3 bases are TGTGCCAGTAGTGTCGCCGCCAGGGGCTCCTACGAGCAGTACTTC.

The CDR3 sequence is CASSPGRGWYF. CDR3 nucleotides: TGTGCCAGCAGTCCCGGTAGAGGTTGGTACTTC. The V call is TRBV12-3 or TRBV12-4, the J call TRBJ2-7; D unclear. V was cut by 5 bases and J by 12 bases, with 14 bases left in between. CDR3 length equals 11 residues.

The rearrangement uses TRBV7-2 and TRBJ2-1, with 9 bases aligning to TRBD2. CDR3 length: 17 residues. Germline V lookup: CDR1 SGHTA, CDR2 FQGNSA. The V and J ends lost 9 bases and 0 bases, in that order; junction bases with no gene match: 12. CDR3 in DNA: TGTGCCAGTCAGCGGGGGAGCGGGGGGATCTCCTACAATGAGCAGTTCTTC. Protein product: CASQRGSGGISYNEQFF.

This sequence joins TRBV30 and TRBJ2-7; D not certain. The CDR3 has 13 residues. The V end lost 2 bases, the J end lost 4 bases, and 12 bases lay between the germline ends. CDR1 is GTSNPN, CDR2 SVGIG, per germline (reference sequence). This chain's CDR3 is CAWSIGHPYEQYF. CDR3 sequence (DNA): TGTGCCTGGAGTATAGGGCATCCGTACGAGCAGTACTTC.

This chain connects TRBV30 to TRBJ2-5; D is undetermined. The CDR3 has 13 residues. Germline CDR1 GTSNPN, CDR2 SVGIG (reference sequence). V was cut by 0 bases and J by 1 base, with 6 bases left in between. This CDR3 is CAWSVRIQETQYF. In nucleotides, the CDR3 is TGTGCCTGGAGTGTACGGATCCAAGAGACCCAGTACTTC. The full variable domain, with the rest looked up from reference TRBV30 and TRBJ2-5, is SQTIHQWPATLVQPVGSPLSLECTVEGTSNPNLYWYRQAAGRGLQLLFYSVGIGQISSEVPQNLSASRPQDRQFILSSKKLLLSDSGFYLCAWSVRIQETQYFGPGTRLLVL.

Only a few counts were recorded for this clonotype. J is TRBJ1-2 and V is TRBV5-1; D call uncertain. Germline V gene sequence: CDR1 SGHRS, CDR2 YFSETQ. V lost 4 bases, J lost 4 bases, and 11 bases lay in between. This CDR3 is built from 13 residues. CDR3 bases: TGCGCCAGCAGCAAGGCCGAAATCTATGGCTACACCTTC. This encodes CASSKAEIYGYTF.

This chain uses TRBV3-1 with TRBJ2-5, with 12 bases aligning to TRBD2. Germline CDR1 is LGHDT and CDR2 is YNNKEL (reference sequence). J was trimmed by 1 base and V by 1 base; bases with no gene match: 1. This CDR3 contains 16 residues. For the CDR3, the DNA is TGTGCCAGCAGCCAAGGGACTAGCGGGGCCCAAGAGACCCAGTACTTC. Its protein is CASSQGTSGAQETQYF.

This sequence joins TRBV29-1 and TRBJ2-1; D is perhaps TRBD2 (5 bases). Germline V CDR1 and CDR2: SQVTM, ANQGSEA. Trimming pared 5 bases from V and 2 bases from J, leaving 13 bases between. The CDR3 spans 14 residues. CDR3 region: CSVRPRAAYNEQFF. The DNA of the CDR3 is TGCAGCGTTCGGCCGAGGGCAGCCTACAATGAGCAGTTCTTC.

This clonotype was recorded a few times. V and J are TRBV4-1 and TRBJ2-3; TRBD2 matches 9 bases. The CDR3 consists of 16 residues. Trimming took 1 base from V and 4 from J; bases not matched to a gene: 6. The germline V gene has CDR1 MGHRA and CDR2 YSYEKL. The CDR3 sequence: CASSQGRLAGPDTQYF. Written as DNA, the CDR3 is TGCGCCAGCAGCCAAGGGCGGCTAGCGGGGCCAGATACGCAGTATTTT.

This clonotype has ten or more counts. The chain has TRBV29-1 and TRBJ2-4, with D unresolved. Deletions cut 6 bases from V and 1 base from J, with 13 bases between. This CDR3 is built from 14 residues. Looked up from germline, CDR1 is SQVTM and CDR2 is ANQGSEA. CDR3 nucleotides: TGCAGCGTGGCTCCCAATGGGGCCAAAAACATTCAGTACTTC. It is translated as CSVAPNGAKNIQYF.

This clonotype was counted at least ten times. The V gene is TRBV7-9, the J gene TRBJ2-1; 8 bases are shared with TRBD1. V was pared by 6 bases and J by 5 bases, with 9 bases of the junction left unmatched. The CDR3 loop spans 15 amino acids. CDR1 and CDR2 from the germline V gene are SEHNR and FQNEAQ (reference sequence). CDR3 coding DNA: TGTGCCAGCAGTTTGCCGGGACAGGCTAACAATGAGCAGTTCTTC. Its protein is CASSLPGQANNEQFF.

This clonotype was recorded a few times. V usage is TRBV9 and J usage is TRBJ2-3, with no clear D. Deletions cut 6 bases from V and 5 bases from J, with 13 bases between. Germline CDR1 SGDLS, CDR2 YYNGEE. This CDR3 has 13 amino acids. The CDR3 protein is CASNYIYGDTQYF. CDR3 coding DNA: TGTGCCAGCAATTACATCTACGGAGATACGCAGTATTTT.

The chain recombines TRBV20-1 with TRBJ2-2; weak D call: TRBD1 (5 bases). Germline V lookup: CDR1 DFQATT, CDR2 SNEGSKA (reference sequence). CDR3 size: 15 residues. Trimming removed 6 bases at V and 2 bases at J, with 16 bases between. Here the CDR3 reads CSARVGGANTGELFF. CDR3 bases: TGCAGTGCCCGGGTCGGTGGGGCTAACACCGGGGAGCTGTTTTTT.

The V gene is TRBV7-2, the J gene TRBJ2-2; 11 nucleotides match TRBD2. Germline V gene lookup returns CDR1 SGHTA and CDR2 FQGNSA. The CDR3 extends over 16 amino acids. V shed 5 bases, J shed 7 bases, and the junction held 9 bases outside the gene matches. In nucleotides, the CDR3 is TGTGCCAGCAGCCGCATAACTAGCGGGAGCGGCGGGGAGCTGTTTTTT. It yields the protein CASSRITSGSGGELFF.

The table lists this clonotype with many counts. The V and J genes are TRBV20-1 and TRBJ1-1; no firm D call. This CDR3 contains 14 residues. V was trimmed by 6 bases and J by 3 bases, leaving 17 bases between them. The V gene's germline CDR1 is DFQATT and CDR2 SNEGSKA (reference sequence). As DNA, the CDR3 is TGCAGTGCACCACCGGACGGTCGGGACACTGAAGCTTTCTTT. It encodes CSAPPDGRDTEAFF.

This clonotype was detected many times. The V call is TRBV21-1, the J call TRBJ2-2; the DNA was not compared with TRBD1, the D call given in the table. TRBV21-1 is listed as a pseudogene. The CDR3 contains 15 residues. The CDR3: CASSKVAGAAGELFF. CDR3 nucleotide sequence: TGTGCCAGCAGCAAAGTGGCGGGGGCAGCCGGGGAGCTGTTTTTT.

This clonotype appeared many times. V usage is TRBV3-1 and J usage is TRBJ2-5; tentatively, D is TRBD1 (5 bases). Trimming stripped 6 bases from V and 1 base from J, with 15 bases between. The germline CDR1 and CDR2 sequences are LGHDT and YNNKEL (reference sequence). This CDR3 region has 15 residues. The CDR3 DNA reads as TGTGCCAGCAGAGCCAAGTGGGGCAGCCAAGAGACCCAGTACTTC. This codes for CASRAKWGSQETQYF.

Many counts were recorded for this clonotype. This chain uses TRBV5-1 with TRBJ2-2; D is ambiguous. The CDR3 consists of 15 residues. Germline values: CDR1 SGHRS, CDR2 YFSETQ. With 4 bases removed from V and 7 bases from J, the gap between germline ends came to 17 bases. The CDR3 loop is CASSPAEARGGELFF. DNA of the CDR3: TGCGCCAGCAGCCCGGCCGAGGCCCGCGGCGGGGAGCTGTTTTTT. The complete variable domain, with remaining parts taken from reference TRBV5-1 and TRBJ2-2, reads KAGVTQTPRYLIKTRGQQVTLSCSPISGHRSVSWYQQTPGQGLQFLFEYFSETQRNKGNFPGRFSGRQFSNSRSEMNVSTLELGDSALYLCASSPAEARGGELFFGEGSRLTVL.

The CDR3, as DNA: TGTGCCACCTCCCAAGATGTCTCACAGGGTGCCGCCTACGAGCAGTACTTC. Translating it yields CATSQDVSQGAAYEQYF. V gene TRBV3-1 combines with J gene TRBJ2-7; D may be TRBD1 (6 bases). Germline V gene sequence: CDR1 LGHDT, CDR2 YNNKEL (reference sequence). CDR3 length equals 17 residues. The V and J ends lost 10 bases and 2 bases respectively, with 27 bases between them.

In this sample, this clonotype turned up many times. The chain carries TRBV10-3 and TRBJ2-7; D not resolved. CDR1 is ENHRY and CDR2 is SYGVKD in the germline V gene. The germline V and J ends were trimmed by 8 bases and 2 bases, with 7 bases remaining between them. This CDR3 region has 11 residues. Here the CDR3 reads CAIGSAYEQYF. CDR3 coding DNA: TGTGCCATCGGTAGTGCCTACGAGCAGTACTTC.